A selection of T cell receptor beta chains follows, all from one sample in a study of blood T cell repertoires in COVID-19. The repertoire was sequenced with immunoSEQ multiplex PCR; TCRdb's copy has only in-frame clones and lacks some. This table holds around 620,000 clones, just under 90% found once. Specimen: peripheral blood. The receptors here all came from a woman aged 18 to 35 with acute or convalescent COVID-19. CDR3s include the opening cysteine and the closing phenylalanine or tryptophan. The D gene is left open where the match is weak. Expanded clones are given a class, and other clones once, few, many or no size at all.

V,length,J,D,size,DNA,CDR3
TRBV28,14,TRBJ1-1,NA,NA,TGTGCCAGCAGTTTTGGGCAGGGAAACACTGAAGCTTTCTTT,CASSFGQGNTEAFF
TRBV6-5,15,TRBJ1-6,TRBD1,once,TGTGCCAGCAGTTTGAGACAGGGAGTTTATTCACCCCTCCACTTT,CASSLRQGVYSPLHF
TRBV19,16,TRBJ2-7,TRBD1,NA,TGTGCCAGTAGCGAGTCAGGGGACAGGGGGAAGTACGAGCAGTACTTC,CASSESGDRGKYEQYF
TRBV10-3,15,TRBJ1-1,NA,NA,TGTGCCATCAGTGAAATAGGGGTTTCGGACACTGAAGCTTTCTTT,CAISEIGVSDTEAFF
TRBV24-1,16,TRBJ2-2,NA,NA,TGTGCCACCAGTGATTACACAGGGAATGGTGCCGGGGAGCTGTTTTTT,CATSDYTGNGAGELFF
TRBV29-1,12,TRBJ2-7,NA,NA,TGCAGCGTTGAAGACTCAGGCTACGAGCAGTACTTC,CSVEDSGYEQYF
TRBV3-1/TRBV3-2,13,TRBJ1-2,NA,NA,TGTGCCAGCAGCAAAGGAGCGAACTATGGCTACACCTTC,CASSKGANYGYTF
TRBV7-2,11,TRBJ2-3,NA,NA,TGTGCCAGCAGCTTGGGGGGGGCGGAGTATTTT,CASSLGGAEYF
TRBV5-1,14,TRBJ2-5,NA,NA,TGCGCCAGCAGCCCCTTCGTCCTGGCAGAGACCCAGTACTTC,CASSPFVLAETQYF
TRBV9,14,TRBJ1-2,NA,NA,TGTGCCAGCAGCGTAGACGGGGGGCACTATGGCTACACCTTC,CASSVDGGHYGYTF
TRBV10-3,14,TRBJ2-7,TRBD2,NA,TGTGCCATCAGTGAGTCGGCATGGGGGGGCGAGCAGTACTTC,CAISESAWGGEQYF
TRBV19,15,TRBJ2-7,NA,NA,TGTGCCAGTAGTTATGCCGACAGGAGCACCTACGAGCAGTACTTC,CASSYADRSTYEQYF
TRBV12-5,11,TRBJ2-7,NA,NA,TGTGCTAGTGGTCCCCGGGGCGAGCAGTACTTC,CASGPRGEQYF
TRBV5-1,14,TRBJ2-7,NA,NA,TGCGCCAGCAGCTTGGGACAGGTTAGGGGCGAGCAGTACTTC,CASSLGQVRGEQYF
TRBV10-3,16,TRBJ1-2,NA,NA,TGTGCCATCAGCGATGAAGCTTGGACATTTAACTATGGCTACACCTTC,CAISDEAWTFNYGYTF
TRBV11-2,16,TRBJ1-2,TRBD1,NA,TGTGCCAGCAGCTTAGCTGGGACAGGGGCCCTCTATGGCTACACCTTC,CASSLAGTGALYGYTF
TRBV7-2,14,TRBJ2-3,TRBD2,NA,TGTGCCAGCAGCTTGACTAGCGGGGCGGATACGCAGTATTTT,CASSLTSGADTQYF
TRBV7-2,15,TRBJ1-2,NA,once,TGTGCCAGCAGCTTAACAGGGTATCGGAGCTATGGCTACACCTTC,CASSLTGYRSYGYTF
TRBV3-1/TRBV3-2,14,TRBJ1-5,NA,NA,TGTGCCAGCAGCCATAAGATGGAGGGCCAGCCCCAGCATTTT,CASSHKMEGQPQHF
TRBV7-6,15,TRBJ1-4,NA,once,TGTGCCAGCAGCTTAGGGAGGGCAACTAATGAAAAACTGTTTTTT,CASSLGRATNEKLFF
TRBV9,14,TRBJ1-6,NA,NA,TGTGCCAGCAGCGTAAAGGGGGAAAATTCACCCCTCCACTTT,CASSVKGENSPLHF
TRBV3-1/TRBV3-2,13,TRBJ2-1,NA,NA,TGTGCCAGCAGCCAATTCAGGGTGACTGAGCAGTTCTTC,CASSQFRVTEQFF
TRBV5-1,12,TRBJ2-1,NA,NA,TGCGCCAGCAGCTTGGCCTCTAATGAGCAGTTCTTC,CASSLASNEQFF
TRBV18,15,TRBJ1-2,TRBD1,NA,TGTGCCAGCTCACCCCCTGGGACAGGGCAAGGTGGCTACACCTTC,CASSPPGTGQGGYTF
TRBV3-1/TRBV3-2,16,TRBJ1-4,NA,NA,TGTGCCAGCAGCCAAGGACAAAATAGAAATAATGAAAAACTGTTTTTT,CASSQGQNRNNEKLFF
TRBV15,14,TRBJ1-1,NA,NA,TGTGCCACCAGCAGTGGGAGGGGCAACACTGAAGCTTTCTTT,CATSSGRGNTEAFF
TRBV30,13,TRBJ1-1,NA,few,TGTGCCTGGAGTGTAGCAGGGAACACTGAAGCTTTCTTT,CAWSVAGNTEAFF
TRBV19,15,TRBJ2-4,NA,NA,TGTGCCAGTAGTATTTGGGCCATTGGGAAAAACATTCAGTACTTC,CASSIWAIGKNIQYF
TRBV12-2,19,TRBJ1-6,NA,NA,TGTGCAAGTCGCTTAGCGTATGCGGACAGGAGCTCCTATAATTCACCCCTCCACTTT,CASRLAYADRSSYNSPLHF
TRBV29-1,11,TRBJ2-3,NA,once,TGCAGCGTTGAAGACTCCTATACGCAGTATTTT,CSVEDSYTQYF
TRBV9,14,TRBJ1-3,NA,NA,TGTGCCAGCAGCGTCCCGGCGGGTGGAAACACCATATATTTT,CASSVPAGGNTIYF
TRBV11-2,15,TRBJ1-5,TRBD1,NA,TGTGCCAGCAGCCCAGGGACAGGGACGAATCAGCCCCAGCATTTT,CASSPGTGTNQPQHF
TRBV19,12,TRBJ1-2,NA,NA,TGTGCCAGTAGCCAAAGGCGGGCTGGCTACACCTTC,CASSQRRAGYTF
TRBV6-6,13,TRBJ1-2,TRBD1,NA,TGTGCCAGCAGCAACGGACAGGGTTATGGCTACACCTTC,CASSNGQGYGYTF
TRBV7-2,15,TRBJ2-7,TRBD2,NA,TGTGCCAGCAGCTTAGGGGGTAGCGGGGGGACCGAGCAGTACTTC,CASSLGGSGGTEQYF
TRBV19,12,TRBJ1-5,NA,NA,TGTGCCAGTCTGACAGGAGATCAGCCCCAGCATTTT,CASLTGDQPQHF
TRBV2,15,TRBJ2-5,TRBD2,NA,TGTGCCAGCAGTGCGGCTAGCGGGGGGGCCGAGACCCAGTACTTC,CASSAASGGAETQYF
TRBV5-4,14,TRBJ2-3,NA,NA,TGTGCCAGCAGCCCGCCCTCTCGGGGAGATACGCAGTATTTT,CASSPPSRGDTQYF
TRBV6-1,19,TRBJ1-4,TRBD1,NA,TGTGCCAGCAGTGGTCGGACAGGGGGGGGAGTATCAACTAATGAAAAACTGTTTTTT,CASSGRTGGGVSTNEKLFF
TRBV5-1,15,TRBJ1-4,TRBD1,NA,TGCGCCAGCAGCTCGACCGGGACAGGGAATGAAAAACTGTTTTTT,CASSSTGTGNEKLFF
TRBV4-3,15,TRBJ2-6,NA,NA,TGCGCCAGCAGCCCCGAGTTCTCTGGGGCCAACGTCCTGACTTTC,CASSPEFSGANVLTF
TRBV7-3,14,TRBJ2-2,NA,NA,TGTGCCAGCAGCTTAACGGCCCAGGCCGGGGAGCTGTTTTTT,CASSLTAQAGELFF
TRBV10-3,14,TRBJ1-5,NA,NA,TGTGCCGCAAGCCGGGACTATAGCAATCAGCCCCAGCATTTT,CAASRDYSNQPQHF
TRBV19,13,TRBJ1-5,NA,NA,TGTGCCAGTAAGTGGAGGGAAAATCAGCCCCAGCATTTT,CASKWRENQPQHF
TRBV19,15,TRBJ1-6,NA,once,TGTGCCAGTAGTATCAATCAGGGAATGGGGTCACCCCTCCACTTT,CASSINQGMGSPLHF
TRBV4-1,15,TRBJ1-1,NA,NA,TGCGCCAGCAGCCAAGGGTGGTTAACTCACACTGAAGCTTTCTTT,CASSQGWLTHTEAFF
TRBV30,17,TRBJ1-5,TRBD1,once,TGTGCCTGGAGTTCCGGGACAGGAAGTACGCGGGGTCAGCCCCAGCATTTT,CAWSSGTGSTRGQPQHF
TRBV23-1,14,TRBJ1-3,NA,NA,TGCGCCAGCAGTCATCGGGGGATTGGAAACACCATATATTTT,CASSHRGIGNTIYF
TRBV19,16,TRBJ1-1,TRBD1,once,TGTGCCAGTAGTATAGGGGACGGGACAGCGAACACTGAAGCTTTCTTT,CASSIGDGTANTEAFF
TRBV12-3/TRBV12-4,11,TRBJ1-2,NA,NA,TGTGCCAGCAATCTCAGGGGAAGCTACACCTTC,CASNLRGSYTF
TRBV6-5,13,TRBJ2-5,TRBD2,once,TGTGCCAGCAGAAGCGGGGCCCCAGAGACCCAGTACTTC,CASRSGAPETQYF
TRBV4-1,14,TRBJ1-2,TRBD1,NA,TGCGCCAGCAGCCAACGCGGACAGGCAGAGGGCTACACCTTC,CASSQRGQAEGYTF
TRBV5-1,15,TRBJ1-2,TRBD1,NA,TGCGCCAGCAGCTTGTCGGGACAGGGGACCTATGGCTACACCTTC,CASSLSGQGTYGYTF
TRBV7-9,12,TRBJ1-2,NA,NA,TGTGCCAGCAGCTCCAGGGTTGATGGCTACACCTTC,CASSSRVDGYTF
TRBV5-1,15,TRBJ1-2,TRBD1,once,TGCGCCAGCAGCTTAAACCGGGACAGGGCTTATGGCTACACCTTC,CASSLNRDRAYGYTF